This TCR beta chain was observed in a study of beta chain features in type 1 diabetes. This clone was observed at least ten times. The CDR3 totals 13 residues. Between the trimmed V and J ends, which lost 2 bases and 7 bases, there was a span of 9 bases. Looked up from germline, CDR1 is SNHLY and CDR2 is FYNNEI. A single heparinised blood sample, averaging approximately 110 mL, was obtained per donor. TCRB transcripts that were expressed got sequenced, as all of the isolated RNA had been reverse transcribed. This table comes from immunoSEQ multiplex PCR, and its TCRdb copy is limited to in-frame clones, with some not included. The sample lists more than 300,000 clones; approximately 8.2% were seen once.

V usage is TRBV2 and J usage is TRBJ2-1; the D is unclear. This TCR derives from a young woman in good health. The specimen was central memory CD4+ T cells from blood. This CDR3 reads CASSENRLNEQFF. The CDR3 DNA reads TGTGCCAGCAGTGAAAATAGACTTAATGAGCAGTTCTTC.